These 10 T cell receptor beta chains were sequenced from one sample in a study of Ad26.COV2.S vaccination and SARS-CoV-2 variants. Regarding treatment: about 20 received Ad26.COV2.S at low or high dose, single or two shots; roughly five received placebo; per-sample allocation not given. Sampling occurred on day 63 after the first vaccine or placebo injection. The protocol was immunoSEQ multiplex PCR, while the TCRdb copy is restricted to in-frame clones and leaves out a portion. The top ten hold around 1.6% of the sample, which has 450,000 to 550,000 clones, roughly nine tenths seen once. Sequenced here: peripheral blood, sampled in a trial of Ad26.COV2.S vaccine versus placebo. These receptors all stem from a person between 18 and 60 years old who received the Ad26.COV2.S COVID-19 vaccine or a placebo.

The chain uses TRBV28 and TRBJ1-1; 8 bases fit TRBD1. The CDR3 covers 15 residues. V shed 5 bases, J shed 1 base, and the junction held 6 bases outside the gene matches. Germline V gene sequence: CDR1 MDHEN, CDR2 SYDVKM. This chain's CDR3 is CASSRSGTGNTEAFF. CDR3 DNA sequence: TGTGCCAGCAGTAGATCCGGGACAGGGAACACTGAAGCTTTCTTT.

The chain combines TRBV15 with TRBJ1-6; D is perhaps TRBD1 (5 bases). Germline V CDR1 and CDR2: LNHNV, YYDKDF (reference sequence). CDR3 size: 18 residues. V was clipped by 0 bases and J by 5 bases, with 17 bases between them. The CDR3 DNA is TGTGCCACCAGCAGAGACTATGGGGGGGGAGGTAATAATTCACCCCTCCACTTT. Its translation is CATSRDYGGGGNNSPLHF.

About this clone itself: Distinct nucleotide sequences in the sample also encode this CDR3. The rearrangement joins TRBV28 to TRBJ1-1, with 7 bases aligning to TRBD1. Germline V gives CDR1 MDHEN, CDR2 SYDVKM. Germline trimming cut 4 bases from V and 0 bases from J; bases unmatched to any gene: 5. This CDR3 is built from 15 residues. The DNA of the CDR3 is TGTGCCAGCAGTTCGGGGGGGACAGTGAACACTGAAGCTTTCTTT. Protein product: CASSSGGTVNTEAFF.

This rearrangement joins TRBV6-5 to TRBJ2-7; 11 bases map to TRBD1. CDR3 length: 15 amino acids. CDR1 and CDR2 (germline): MNHEY, SVGAGI. The J segment lost 2 bases and the V segment lost 6 bases, leaving 6 bases of the junction unmatched. The CDR3 spells CASRTGTGGAYEQYF. The CDR3 DNA is TGTGCCAGCAGAACTGGGACAGGGGGGGCCTACGAGCAGTACTTC.

The V call is TRBV6-2 or TRBV6-3, the J call TRBJ2-7; the match to TRBD1 covers 7 bases. Germline trimming cut 5 bases from V and 0 bases from J; bases unmatched to any gene: 7. The germline CDR1 and CDR2 sequences are MNHEY and SVGEGT. The CDR3 totals 15 residues. CDR3 sequence (DNA): TGTGCCAGCAGTCCAGACAGGGACACCTCCTACGAGCAGTACTTC. As protein: CASSPDRDTSYEQYF.

This sequence joins TRBV10-3 and TRBJ2-7, with 9 bases identical to TRBD1. The CDR3 loop spans 13 amino acids. The junction had 9 bases not matched to a gene; V was cut back by 10 bases and J by 5 bases. The V gene's germline CDR1 is ENHRY and CDR2 SYGVKD. Here the CDR3 reads CATQPGQGNEQYF. For the CDR3, the DNA is TGTGCCACCCAACCGGGACAGGGCAACGAGCAGTACTTC.

The chain carries TRBV4-3 and TRBJ1-2, with D perhaps TRBD1 (6 bases). This CDR3 region has 19 residues. Germline-derived CDR1 and CDR2 are LGHNA and YSLEER. The ends were cut back, 3 bases at V and 0 bases at J, with 23 bases in the middle. CDR3 nucleotides: TGCGCCAGCAGCCACTTTCCACGCCCCAACAGGGATACTAACTATGGCTACACCTTC. Translating it yields CASSHFPRPNRDTNYGYTF.

The chain joins TRBV2 to TRBJ2-2; tentative D call: TRBD2 (5 bases). The ends were cut back, 4 bases at V and 3 bases at J, with 12 bases in the middle. CDR3 length: 15 amino acids. CDR1 and CDR2 (germline): SNHLY, FYNNEI. The CDR3 nucleotides read TGTGCCAGCAGTGGAGCGGAGTACTACACCGGGGAGCTGTTTTTT. Protein product: CASSGAEYYTGELFF.

The rearrangement joins TRBV4-1 to TRBJ2-7; TRBD2 agrees at 11 bases. CDR3 size: 16 residues. V gave up 2 bases and J gave up 0 bases; unmatched junction bases: 3. Germline CDR1 MGHRA, CDR2 YSYEKL. Here the CDR3 DNA reads TGCGCCAGCAGCCAACCAACTAGCGGGAGCTCCTACGAGCAGTACTTC. It is translated as CASSQPTSGSSYEQYF.

V is TRBV18 and J is TRBJ2-7; 8 positions agree with TRBD2. This CDR3 has 15 residues. Per the germline V gene, CDR1 is KGHSH and CDR2 is LQKENI. J gave up 1 base and V 4 bases, and 6 bases lay outside the gene matches. In DNA form, the CDR3 reads TGTGCCAGCTCACTAACTAGCGGATCTTCCTACGAGCAGTACTTC. Its protein product is CASSLTSGSSYEQYF.